The 29 T cell receptor beta chains in this list originate from one sample, sequenced in a study of blood T cell repertoires in COVID-19. Some clones are missing from TCRdb's copy, which holds only in-frame ones; the method was immunoSEQ multiplex PCR. Of about 210,000 clones listed, about 82% are singletons. The source material was peripheral blood. The receptors shown here come from a woman in her 70s with COVID-19, enrolled during active disease.

This sequence joins TRBV7-2 and TRBJ1-2; D uncertain. CDR1 and CDR2 (germline): SGHTA, FQGNSA. V was clipped by 4 bases and J by 6 bases, with 18 bases between them. The CDR3 consists of 15 residues. This CDR3 is CASSSLIEGGHGYTF. The CDR3 DNA reads TGTGCCAGCAGCTCCTTGATCGAGGGCGGCCATGGCTACACCTTC. The full variable domain, in which reference TRBV7-2 and TRBJ1-2 provide the parts outside the CDR3, is GAGVSQSPSNKVTEKGKDVELRCDPISGHTALYWYRQSLGQGLEFLIYFQGNSAPDKSGLPSDRFSAERTGGSVSTLTIQRTQQEDSAVYLCASSSLIEGGHGYTFGSGTRLTVV.

In regard to this clone: Mismatch with germline at one junction end may stem from a read error. The DNA for the CDR3 is TGTGCTAGCAGCTTGGGACAGGGGATAGGACAGCCCCAGCATTTT. Amino acids: CASSLGQGIGQPQHF. The chain employs TRBV7-7 and TRBJ1-5; TRBD1 agrees at 10 bases. Germline CDR1 SSHAT, CDR2 FNYEAQ (reference sequence). This CDR3 is built from 15 residues.

The chain combines TRBV4-2 with TRBJ2-1; no clear D. Deletions cut 4 bases from V and 1 base from J, with 17 bases between. The V gene's germline CDR1 is LGHNA and CDR2 YNFKEQ. The CDR3 extends over 17 amino acids. Here the CDR3 DNA reads TGTGCCAGCAGCCCTGGGTCTGGCTACGGGTCCTACAATGAGCAGTTCTTC. This codes for CASSPGSGYGSYNEQFF.

This clone was picked up a small number of times. V and J are TRBV7-8 and TRBJ2-3, with D possibly TRBD2 on 5 matching bases. CDR1 and CDR2 (germline): SGHVS, FQNEAQ. V was clipped by 5 bases and J by 1 base, with 16 bases between them. The CDR3 extends over 16 amino acids. Here the CDR3 DNA reads TGTGCCAGCAGCCCGTCACTAGATCCCCGCACAGATACGCAGTATTTT. Amino acid sequence: CASSPSLDPRTDTQYF.

This clone was counted ten times or more. This chain connects TRBV4-1 to TRBJ1-6; D gene ambiguous. The CDR3 sequence is 14 residues long. Germline V gives CDR1 MGHRA, CDR2 YSYEKL. V shed 1 base and J shed 14 bases, with 15 bases lying between them. The CDR3 is CASSQGSWRGALHF. DNA for the CDR3: TGCGCCAGCAGCCAAGGCTCTTGGAGAGGAGCCCTCCACTTT.

This clone was counted only a few times. V usage is TRBV13 and J usage is TRBJ2-3; weak D call: TRBD2 (6 bases). The CDR3 has 13 residues. Germline V lookup: CDR1 PRHDT, CDR2 FYEKMQ (reference sequence). Between the trimmed V and J ends, which lost 5 bases and 3 bases, there was a span of 9 bases. The CDR3 loop is CASSPSGTDTQYF. As DNA, the CDR3 is TGTGCCAGCAGCCCGAGCGGGACAGATACGCAGTATTTT.

This clone appeared a few times. The J gene is TRBJ2-1, the V gene TRBV7-6; TRBD2 matches at 7 bases. J gave up 8 bases and V 11 bases, and 3 bases lay outside the gene matches. Germline V CDR1 and CDR2: SGHVS, FNYEAQ. The CDR3 is 10 residues long. The DNA of the CDR3 is TGTGCCGGAGGGAGGGATGAGCAGTTCTTC. Translation gives CAGGRDEQFF.

This chain links TRBV19 with TRBJ1-4; perhaps TRBD1 as D (6 bases). V was clipped by 7 bases and J by 2 bases, with 11 bases between them. The CDR3 covers 14 residues. Germline V gene data show CDR1 as LNHDA and CDR2 as SQIVND (reference sequence). CDR3 protein: CASKQGRTNEKLFF. The CDR3 DNA reads as TGTGCCAGTAAACAGGGCAGGACTAATGAAAAACTGTTTTTT.

The chain uses TRBV7-3 and TRBJ2-2, with 9 positions matching TRBD1. The CDR3 is made up of 16 amino acids. Trimming took 3 bases from V and 3 from J; bases not matched to a gene: 5. The V gene's germline CDR1 is SGHTA and CDR2 FQGTGA. The CDR3 reads CASSFTGTGYTGELFF. The CDR3 coding sequence is TGTGCCAGCAGCTTCACCGGGACAGGGTACACCGGGGAGCTGTTTTTT.

This clone was seen only once. This chain links TRBV6-5 with TRBJ1-1, with TRBD1 as a possible D gene (6 bases). In germline, CDR1 is MNHEY, CDR2 SVGAGI. There are 13 residues in the CDR3. Trimming stripped 7 bases from V and 2 bases from J, with 11 bases between. The CDR3 is CASTRTVNTEAFF. The CDR3 DNA is TGTGCCAGCACCAGGACAGTAAACACTGAAGCTTTCTTT.

V and J are TRBV11-2 and TRBJ2-6; unclear D gene. V was pared by 5 bases and J by 1 base, with 9 bases between. This CDR3 is built from 15 residues. CDR1 is SGHAT, CDR2 FQNNGV, per germline. The CDR3 sequence is CASSPHQSGANVLTF. DNA of the CDR3: TGTGCCAGCAGCCCCCACCAGTCTGGGGCCAACGTCCTGACTTTC.

This clone has just one count. The chain combines TRBV27 with TRBJ1-2; tentatively, D is TRBD1 (6 bases). CDR1 is MNHEY, CDR2 SMNVEV, per germline (reference sequence). The CDR3 has 15 residues. V lost 2 bases and J 4 bases, leaving 14 bases between the germline ends. The CDR3 DNA sequence: TGTGCCAGCAGTTTAAAGGTGGACAGCATCTATGGCTACACCTTC. Its translation: CASSLKVDSIYGYTF.

The chain employs TRBV7-8 and TRBJ1-5, with 7 bases fitting TRBD1. The CDR3 is 14 amino acids. The ends lost 5 bases at V and 3 bases at J; junction bases unmatched: 4. Germline V gene lookup returns CDR1 SGHVS and CDR2 FQNEAQ. Here the CDR3 reads CASSEGQLNQPQHF. The CDR3 DNA follows: TGTGCCAGCAGCGAGGGACAGCTCAATCAGCCCCAGCATTTT. Full variable domain (remainder filled in from reference TRBV7-8 and TRBJ1-5): GAGVSQSPRYKVAKRGQDVALRCDPISGHVSLFWYQQALGQGPEFLTYFQNEAQLDKSGLPSDRFFAERPEGSVSTLKIQRTQQEDSAVYLCASSEGQLNQPQHFGDGTRLSIL.

J is TRBJ1-1 and V is TRBV6-5, with 7 bases matching TRBD1. Germline V gene lookup returns CDR1 MNHEY and CDR2 SVGAGI. V trimming: 0 bases; J trimming: 3 bases; junction bases outside the gene matches: 4. The CDR3 is made up of 15 amino acids. This CDR3 reads CASSYSQGRDTEAFF. The CDR3 nucleotides read TGTGCCAGCAGTTACTCACAGGGGCGGGACACTGAAGCTTTCTTT.

The chain's CDR3 is CASSLQGYGANVLTF. In DNA, the CDR3 is TGCGCCAGCAGCTTACAGGGATATGGGGCCAACGTCCTGACTTTC. The chain has TRBV5-1 and TRBJ2-6, with D possibly TRBD1 on 6 matching bases. V lost 2 bases and J lost 3, with 9 bases in between. CDR1 is SGHRS, CDR2 YFSETQ, per germline. The CDR3 contains 15 residues.

The chain carries TRBV7-2 and TRBJ2-7; 7 bases are shared with TRBD1. CDR3 length: 14 residues. From germline, CDR1 is SGHTA and CDR2 FQGNSA. V was pared by 4 bases and J by 1 base, with 4 bases of the junction left unmatched. The CDR3 bases are TGTGCCAGCAGCTCTATGACAGGGTCCTACGAGCAGTACTTC. It yields the protein CASSSMTGSYEQYF.

V and J are TRBV7-8 and TRBJ2-3; D perhaps matches TRBD2 (6 bases). V was pared by 1 base and J by 3 bases, with 14 bases between. Per germline, CDR1 SGHVS and CDR2 FQNEAQ. The CDR3 covers 16 residues. DNA of the CDR3: TGTGCCAGCAGCTTAGGTCCACTAGCAGGAACAGATACGCAGTATTTT. Translation: CASSLGPLAGTDTQYF. The variable domain in full, completed from reference TRBV7-8 and TRBJ2-3, reads GAGVSQSPRYKVAKRGQDVALRCDPISGHVSLFWYQQALGQGPEFLTYFQNEAQLDKSGLPSDRFFAERPEGSVSTLKIQRTQQEDSAVYLCASSLGPLAGTDTQYFGPGTRLTVL.

This clone has just one count. V gene TRBV25-1 combines with J gene TRBJ1-4; tentative D call: TRBD1 (5 bases). The CDR3 runs 14 residues. Germline CDR1 reads MGHDK; CDR2 reads SYGVNS. V lost 6 bases to trimming and J lost 6 bases, with 14 bases between them. In nucleotides, the CDR3 is TGTGCCAGCAGCCTACTCAGGGCGGATGAAAAACTGTTTTTT. Translating gives CASSLLRADEKLFF.

V and J are TRBV27 and TRBJ1-6; 7 nucleotides align to TRBD1. After removal of 7 bases from V and 9 bases from J, the junction contained 12 bases not matched to a gene. Germline V lookup: CDR1 MNHEY, CDR2 SMNVEV (reference sequence). This CDR3 region has 15 residues. CDR3 DNA: TGTGCCAGCATGACAGGGACGTTGGATGGTTCACCCCTCCACTTT. Translated, it gives CASMTGTLDGSPLHF.

V gene TRBV27 combines with J gene TRBJ2-1; 9 bases map to TRBD2. The CDR3 spans 16 residues. Germline-derived CDR1 and CDR2 are MNHEY and SMNVEV (reference sequence). Trimming at V came to 5 bases and at J to 1 base, leaving 6 bases not matched to a gene. The DNA of the CDR3 is TGTGCCAGCAGTAGAGACGCGGGGGGGTCCTACAATGAGCAGTTCTTC. It yields the protein CASSRDAGGSYNEQFF.

This sequence joins TRBV29-1 and TRBJ1-2; TRBD1 might be the D (5 bases). CDR3 length: 13 residues. With 6 bases removed from V and 2 bases from J, the gap between germline ends came to 13 bases. Germline values: CDR1 SQVTM, CDR2 ANQGSEA. The CDR3 nucleotides read TGCAGCGTATGGACCCAGGGAAACTATGGCTACACCTTC. Amino acid sequence: CSVWTQGNYGYTF.

V usage is TRBV4-3 and J usage is TRBJ1-1, with D possibly TRBD1 on 6 matching bases. The CDR3 covers 12 residues. Trimming removed 4 bases from V and 6 bases from J, with 9 bases in between. Per the germline V gene, CDR1 is LGHNA and CDR2 is YSLEER. In DNA, the CDR3 is TGCGCCAGCAGCCCACAGGGAGCTGAAGCTTTCTTT. Its protein product is CASSPQGAEAFF.

The chain recombines TRBV2 with TRBJ2-2, with D possibly being TRBD2 (7 bases). This CDR3 has 17 amino acids. Germline CDR1 reads SNHLY; CDR2 reads FYNNEI. The V and J ends lost 4 bases and 6 bases respectively, with 21 bases between them. The CDR3 DNA follows: TGTGCCAGCAGTGTGGCCACCAGAGGAGGGGGGGCCGGGGAGCTGTTTTTT. Translated: CASSVATRGGGAGELFF.

The genes are TRBV4-3 and TRBJ2-1; TRBD2 agrees at 9 bases. J lost 8 bases, V lost 0 bases, and 8 bases had no gene match. There are 16 residues in the CDR3. CDR1 is LGHNA and CDR2 is YSLEER in the germline V gene. In DNA form, the CDR3 reads TGCGCCAGCAGCCAAGATTTCGGACTAGCGTTGGATGAGCAGTTCTTC. It encodes CASSQDFGLALDEQFF.

This chain uses TRBV7-2 with TRBJ2-3; TRBD1 matches 8 bases. V was clipped by 1 base and J by 2 bases; unmatched bases: 5. The CDR3 length is 16 residues. Looked up from germline, CDR1 is SGHTA and CDR2 is FQGNSA. The CDR3 region is CASSLVAGGLTDTQYF. CDR3 sequence (DNA): TGTGCCAGCAGCTTAGTTGCAGGGGGCCTCACAGATACGCAGTATTTT.

V and J are TRBV7-3 and TRBJ2-3; tentatively, D is TRBD2 (5 bases). V lost 1 base and J 5 bases, leaving 13 bases between the germline ends. The CDR3 sequence is 15 residues long. Germline CDR1 reads SGHTA; CDR2 reads FQGTGA. In DNA form, the CDR3 reads TGTGCCAGCAGCTTAAATCGGGGTTTCGTAGATACGCAGTATTTT. This sequence encodes CASSLNRGFVDTQYF. The full variable domain, in which reference TRBV7-3 and TRBJ2-3 provide the parts outside the CDR3, is GAGVSQTPSNKVTEKGKYVELRCDPISGHTALYWYRQSLGQGPEFLIYFQGTGAADDSGLPNDRFFAVRPEGSVSTLKIQRTERGDSAVYLCASSLNRGFVDTQYFGPGTRLTVL.

J is TRBJ1-2 and V is TRBV30; D is undetermined. CDR1 is GTSNPN, CDR2 SVGIG, per germline (reference sequence). This CDR3 is 13 amino acids long. V lost 8 bases and J 2 bases, leaving 15 bases between the germline ends. CDR3 coding DNA: TGTGCCCGGACTGGGAGTGGGAACTATGGCTACACCTTC. As protein: CARTGSGNYGYTF.

The V call is TRBV5-1, the J call TRBJ1-2; no reliable D call. The germline V gene encodes CDR1 SGHRS and CDR2 YFSETQ. CDR3 size: 12 residues. Deletions cut 4 bases from V and 1 base from J, with 5 bases between. The CDR3 DNA is TGCGCCAGCAGCGCAGATAACTATGGCTACACCTTC. Protein product: CASSADNYGYTF.

The rearrangement uses TRBV4-2 and TRBJ1-5; D remains unclear. The CDR3 covers 18 residues. V shed 5 bases and J shed 0 bases, with 20 bases lying between them. Germline V CDR1 and CDR2: LGHNA, YNFKEQ. This CDR3 is CASSSKLGTDYSNQPQHF. The CDR3 region has the DNA TGTGCCAGCAGCTCGAAACTGGGCACAGATTATAGCAATCAGCCCCAGCATTTT.